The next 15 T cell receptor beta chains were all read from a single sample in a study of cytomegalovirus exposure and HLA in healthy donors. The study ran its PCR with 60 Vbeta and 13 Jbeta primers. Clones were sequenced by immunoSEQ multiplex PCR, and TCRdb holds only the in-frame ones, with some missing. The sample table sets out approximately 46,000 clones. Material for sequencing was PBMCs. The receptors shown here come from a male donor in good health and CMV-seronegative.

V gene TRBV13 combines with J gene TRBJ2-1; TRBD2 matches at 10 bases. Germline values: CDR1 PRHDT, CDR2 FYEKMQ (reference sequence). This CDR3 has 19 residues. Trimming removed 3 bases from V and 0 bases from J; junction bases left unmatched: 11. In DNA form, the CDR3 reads TGTGCCAGCAGCTTGATACTAGCGGGGCTGAGGAGCTCCTACAATGAGCAGTTCTTC. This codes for CASSLILAGLRSSYNEQFF.

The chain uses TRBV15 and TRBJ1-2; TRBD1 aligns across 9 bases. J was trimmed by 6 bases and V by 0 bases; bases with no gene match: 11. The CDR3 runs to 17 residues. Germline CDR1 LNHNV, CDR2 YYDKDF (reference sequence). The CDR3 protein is CATSREGTGTGSDGYTF. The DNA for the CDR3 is TGTGCCACCAGCAGAGAGGGGACCGGGACAGGGTCCGATGGCTACACCTTC.

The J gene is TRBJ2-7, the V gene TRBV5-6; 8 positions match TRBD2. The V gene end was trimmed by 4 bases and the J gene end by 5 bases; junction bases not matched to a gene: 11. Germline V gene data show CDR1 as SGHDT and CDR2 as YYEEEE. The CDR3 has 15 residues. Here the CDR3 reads CASSPMRLAFNEQYF. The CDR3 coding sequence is TGTGCCAGCAGCCCTATGAGACTAGCGTTTAACGAGCAGTACTTC.

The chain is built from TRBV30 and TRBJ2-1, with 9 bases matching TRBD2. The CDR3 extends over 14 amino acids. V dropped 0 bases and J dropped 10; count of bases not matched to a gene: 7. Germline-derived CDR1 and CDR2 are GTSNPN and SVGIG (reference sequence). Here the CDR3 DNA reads TGTGCCTGGAGTGTAACGGCGGGGGGGACCGAGCAGTTCTTC. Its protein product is CAWSVTAGGTEQFF.

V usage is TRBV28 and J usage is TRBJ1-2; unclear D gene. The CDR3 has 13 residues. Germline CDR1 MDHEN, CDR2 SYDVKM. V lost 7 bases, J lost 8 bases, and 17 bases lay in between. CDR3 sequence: CASNLPGRRGYTF. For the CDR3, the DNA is TGTGCCAGCAACCTACCCGGGAGACGGGGCTACACCTTC.

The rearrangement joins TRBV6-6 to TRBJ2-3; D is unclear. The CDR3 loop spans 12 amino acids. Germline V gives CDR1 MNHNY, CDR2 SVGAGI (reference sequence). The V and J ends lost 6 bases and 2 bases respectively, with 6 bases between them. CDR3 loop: CASSLLTDTQYF. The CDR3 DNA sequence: TGTGCCAGCAGCCTCCTCACAGATACGCAGTATTTT.

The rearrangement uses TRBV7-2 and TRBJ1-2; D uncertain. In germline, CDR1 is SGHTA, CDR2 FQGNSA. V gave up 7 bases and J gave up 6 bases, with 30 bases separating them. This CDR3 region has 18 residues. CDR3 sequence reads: CASTQHRGIRSLGDGYTF. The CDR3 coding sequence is TGTGCCAGCACCCAACACCGGGGAATACGGAGCCTGGGAGATGGCTACACCTTC.

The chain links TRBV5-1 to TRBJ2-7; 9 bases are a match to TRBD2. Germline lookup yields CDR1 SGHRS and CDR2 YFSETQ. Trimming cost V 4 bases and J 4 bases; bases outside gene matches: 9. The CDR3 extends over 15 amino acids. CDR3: CASSLQGGRAYEQYF. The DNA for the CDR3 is TGCGCCAGCAGCCTACAGGGCGGGAGGGCTTACGAGCAGTACTTC.

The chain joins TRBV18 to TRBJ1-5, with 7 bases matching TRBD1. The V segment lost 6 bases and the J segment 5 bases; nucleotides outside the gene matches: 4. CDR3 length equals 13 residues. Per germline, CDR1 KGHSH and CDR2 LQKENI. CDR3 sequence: CASSRDRDQPQHF. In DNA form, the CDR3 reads TGTGCCAGCTCCCGGGACAGAGATCAGCCCCAGCATTTT.

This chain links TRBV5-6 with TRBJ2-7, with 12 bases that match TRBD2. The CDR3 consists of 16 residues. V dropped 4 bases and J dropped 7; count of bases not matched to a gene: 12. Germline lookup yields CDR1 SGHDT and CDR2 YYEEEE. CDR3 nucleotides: TGTGCCAGCAGCCAGGGACTAGCGGGCCCCGCGGGAGAGCAGTACTTC. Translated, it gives CASSQGLAGPAGEQYF.

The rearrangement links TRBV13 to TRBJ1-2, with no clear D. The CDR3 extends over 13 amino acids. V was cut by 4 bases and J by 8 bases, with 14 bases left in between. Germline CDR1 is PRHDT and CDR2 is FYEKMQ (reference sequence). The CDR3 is CASSWVREGGYTF. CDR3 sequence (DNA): TGTGCCAGCAGCTGGGTCCGGGAAGGAGGCTACACCTTC.

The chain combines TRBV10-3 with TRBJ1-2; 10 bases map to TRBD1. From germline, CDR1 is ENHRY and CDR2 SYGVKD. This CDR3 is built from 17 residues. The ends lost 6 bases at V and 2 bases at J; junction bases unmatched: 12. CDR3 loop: CAISGLTGTGVNYGYTF. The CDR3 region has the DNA TGTGCCATCAGCGGTCTAACGGGGACAGGGGTGAACTATGGCTACACCTTC.

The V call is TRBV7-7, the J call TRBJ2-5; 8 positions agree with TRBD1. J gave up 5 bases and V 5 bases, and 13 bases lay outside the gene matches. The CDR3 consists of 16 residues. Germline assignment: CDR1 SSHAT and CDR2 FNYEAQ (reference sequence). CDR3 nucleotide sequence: TGTGCCAGCAGCACCCAGACAGGGGCCCGTCGGGAGACCCAGTACTTC. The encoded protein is CASSTQTGARRETQYF.

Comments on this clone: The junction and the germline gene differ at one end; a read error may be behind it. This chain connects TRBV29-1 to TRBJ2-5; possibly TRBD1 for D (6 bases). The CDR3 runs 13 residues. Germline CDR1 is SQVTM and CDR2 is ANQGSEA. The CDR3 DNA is TGCAGCGTCGAAGGGGGAGCAGAAGAGACCCAGTACTTC. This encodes CSVEGGAEETQYF.

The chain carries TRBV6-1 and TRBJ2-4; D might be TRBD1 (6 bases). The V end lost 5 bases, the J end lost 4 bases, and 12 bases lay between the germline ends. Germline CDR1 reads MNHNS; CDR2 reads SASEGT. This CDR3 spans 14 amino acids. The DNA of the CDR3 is TGTGCCAGCAGTTGGGGACACATAAAAAACATTCAGTACTTC. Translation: CASSWGHIKNIQYF.